A single sample gave rise to the 5 T cell receptor beta chains below, sequenced in a study of shared clonotypes between healthy human individuals (TCRdb year 2020). Library prep was done by the immunoSEQ multiplex PCR assay. This is the immuneACCESS table as TCRdb keeps it, with only in-frame sequences that have V and J called. A part of the clones is gone; compared with another copy, unresolved V genes explain less than half, and the rest is unexplained. The sample yields about 2 million clones; about 95% were counted once. Around 1% of the sample comes from the top ten. For the CD8 naive samples, CD45RO-negative cells were positively selected for CCR7, yielding a CD45RA+CCR7+ population from which TemRA cells were excluded. What was sequenced was naive CD8+ T cells sorted from blood. The sample's cell subset or site label is to be understood as: CD45RA+CCR7+. The origin of the receptors is a man younger than 35 in good health.

This rearrangement joins TRBV5-4 to TRBJ2-7, with D maybe TRBD2 (6 bases). This CDR3 is 16 amino acids long. The germline gives CDR1 SGHNT, CDR2 YYREEE (reference sequence). Trimming removed 1 base from V and 0 bases from J, with 14 bases in between. CDR3 protein: CASSLLDGGISYEQYF. CDR3 nucleotide sequence: TGTGCCAGCAGCTTGCTTGACGGGGGAATCTCCTACGAGCAGTACTTC.

The genes are TRBV9 and TRBJ2-3, with TRBD1 matching 11 bases. The germline V gene has CDR1 SGDLS and CDR2 YYNGEE. The CDR3 covers 16 residues. V was clipped by 0 bases and J by 5 bases; unmatched bases: 5. CDR3 nucleotides: TGTGCCAGCAGCGTAGCTGGGGGACAGGGGGGAGATACGCAGTATTTT. Its protein is CASSVAGGQGGDTQYF.

The chain recombines TRBV28 with TRBJ1-5; 10 bases are a match to TRBD1. The CDR3 is made up of 18 amino acids. J was trimmed by 0 bases and V by 10 bases; bases with no gene match: 15. CDR1 is MDHEN, CDR2 SYDVKM, per germline. The CDR3 protein is CATLVMTGGAYSNQPQHF. The DNA of the CDR3 is TGTGCCACCTTGGTTATGACAGGGGGCGCGTATAGCAATCAGCCCCAGCATTTT.

This clone was picked up one time. The V and J genes are TRBV6-5 and TRBJ1-1, with no clear D. The CDR3 has 12 residues. Germline CDR1 MNHEY, CDR2 SVGAGI. V was cut by 8 bases and J by 9 bases, with 16 bases left in between. CDR3 sequence: CASPPKEIKAFF. The CDR3 DNA is TGTGCCAGCCCCCCCAAGGAAATTAAAGCTTTCTTT.

V is TRBV27 and J is TRBJ1-1; possibly TRBD1 for D (5 bases). Germline CDR1 MNHEY, CDR2 SMNVEV (reference sequence). With 7 bases removed from V and 7 bases from J, the gap between germline ends came to 19 bases. This CDR3 is 14 amino acids long. The CDR3 coding sequence is TGTGCCAGCAAAAATGGGGCGCGGGCTCGTGAAGCTTTCTTT. It yields the protein CASKNGARAREAFF.